Only a few counts were recorded for the clone carrying this T cell receptor (beta chain). Using immunoSEQ multiplex PCR, the repertoire was profiled, and TCRdb retains in-frame clones only, with some absent. The top ten clones hold more than 2% of a sample with approximately 70,000 clones, 80% to 85% of them seen once. The data derive from a study of T cell clones after liver transplantation. The overall study: Until 12-24 months post-transplant, subjects got standard immunosuppression and no induction. Tolerant meant at least one year fully off immunosuppression without liver enzymes above twice normal.

Per the germline V gene, CDR1 is KGHSH and CDR2 is LQKENI. V was cut by 3 bases and J by 0 bases, with 12 bases left in between. The CDR3 runs to 15 residues. The rearrangement uses TRBV18 and TRBJ2-7, with D perhaps matching TRBD1 (5 bases). The origin of this receptor is a human patient who received a liver transplant. Some of the T cells might come from the graft donor. The sequencing used CD4+ T cells from blood, collected 48 to 50 months after liver transplant. CDR3: CASSPDRGYSYEQYF. For the CDR3, the DNA is TGTGCCAGCTCACCCGACAGAGGTTACTCCTACGAGCAGTACTTC.